The present TCR beta chain was sequenced within a study of T cells expressing NK-cell markers. Regarding the study as a whole: In several donors, these clonotypes also led the CD3+CD56-NKG2C+ fraction.

For this clonotype: Its antigen is not identified.

TCRdb reprocessed the 5' RACE reads; each CDR3 protein has one entry and no DNA is given. Here the sample table reports some 600,000 distinct CDR3 sequences. The CDR3 totals 13 residues. Sequencing was done on a sample of blood T cells: a sorted CD56 or NKG2C T cell subset, CD4+ or CD8+ T cells, or bulk PBMC T cells (not recorded which). This rearrangement joins TRBV12-3 or TRBV12-4 to TRBJ1-2. The source of this sequence is a young man in good health. The CDR3 is CASSFDILYGYTF.